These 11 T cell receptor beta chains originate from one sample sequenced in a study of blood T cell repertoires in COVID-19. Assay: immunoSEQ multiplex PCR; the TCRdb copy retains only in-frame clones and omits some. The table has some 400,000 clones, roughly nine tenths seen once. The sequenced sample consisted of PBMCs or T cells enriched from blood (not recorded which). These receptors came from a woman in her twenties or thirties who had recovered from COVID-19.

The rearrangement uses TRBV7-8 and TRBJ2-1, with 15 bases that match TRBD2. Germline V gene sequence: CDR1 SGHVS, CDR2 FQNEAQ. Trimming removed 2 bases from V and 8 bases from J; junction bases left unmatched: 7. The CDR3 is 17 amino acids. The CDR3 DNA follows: TGTGCCAGCAGCTTACGGACTAGCGGGAGGGCCAGGGATGAGCAGTTCTTC. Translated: CASSLRTSGRARDEQFF.

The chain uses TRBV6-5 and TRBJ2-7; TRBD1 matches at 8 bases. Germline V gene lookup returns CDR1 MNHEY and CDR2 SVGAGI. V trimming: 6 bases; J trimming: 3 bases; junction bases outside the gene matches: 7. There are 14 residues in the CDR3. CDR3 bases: TGTGCCAGCAGCCACAGGGGGGTACGCTACGAGCAGTACTTC. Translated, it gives CASSHRGVRYEQYF.

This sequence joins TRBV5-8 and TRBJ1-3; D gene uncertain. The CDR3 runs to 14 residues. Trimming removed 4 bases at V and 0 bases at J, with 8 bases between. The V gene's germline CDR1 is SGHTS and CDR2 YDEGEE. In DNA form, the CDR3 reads TGTGCCAGCAGCCGGGTTCACTCTGGAAACACCATATATTTT. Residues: CASSRVHSGNTIYF.

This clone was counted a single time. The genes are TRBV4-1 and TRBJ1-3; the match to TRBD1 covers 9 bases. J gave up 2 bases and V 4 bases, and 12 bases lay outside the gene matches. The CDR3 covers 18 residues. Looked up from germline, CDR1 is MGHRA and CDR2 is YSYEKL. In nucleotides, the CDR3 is TGCGCCAGCAGCCCGCACCCCAAACAGGGGGCGCCTGGAAACACCATATATTTT. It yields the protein CASSPHPKQGAPGNTIYF.

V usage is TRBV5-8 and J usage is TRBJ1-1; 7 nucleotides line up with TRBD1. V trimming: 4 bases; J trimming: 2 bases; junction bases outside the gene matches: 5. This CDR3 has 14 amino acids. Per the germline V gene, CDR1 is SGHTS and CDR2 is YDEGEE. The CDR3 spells CASSQGVGNTEAFF. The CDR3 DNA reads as TGTGCCAGCAGCCAGGGGGTGGGTAACACTGAAGCTTTCTTT. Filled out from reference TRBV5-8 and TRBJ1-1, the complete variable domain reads EAGVTQSPTHLIKTRGQQATLRCSPISGHTSVYWYQQALGLGLQFLLWYDEGEERNRGNFPPRFSGRQFPNYSSELNVNALELEDSALYLCASSQGVGNTEAFFGQGTRLTVV.

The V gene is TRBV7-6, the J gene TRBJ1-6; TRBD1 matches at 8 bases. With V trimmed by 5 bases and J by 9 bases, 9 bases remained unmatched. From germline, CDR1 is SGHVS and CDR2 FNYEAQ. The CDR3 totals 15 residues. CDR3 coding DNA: TGTGCCAGCAGCCAGTCAGGGGGCTCGGGTTCACCCCTCCACTTT. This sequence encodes CASSQSGGSGSPLHF.

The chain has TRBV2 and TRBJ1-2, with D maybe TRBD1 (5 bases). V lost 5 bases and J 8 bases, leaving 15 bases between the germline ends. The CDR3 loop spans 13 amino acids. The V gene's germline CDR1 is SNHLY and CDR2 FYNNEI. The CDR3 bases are TGTGCCAGCAGTTATCAGGGAACGGACGGCTACACCTTC. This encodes CASSYQGTDGYTF. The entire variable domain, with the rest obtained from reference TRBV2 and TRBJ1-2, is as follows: EPEVTQTPSHQVTQMGQEVILRCVPISNHLYFYWYRQILGQKVEFLVSFYNNEISEKSEIFDDQFSVERPDGSNFTLKIRSTKLEDSAMYFCASSYQGTDGYTFGSGTRLTVV.

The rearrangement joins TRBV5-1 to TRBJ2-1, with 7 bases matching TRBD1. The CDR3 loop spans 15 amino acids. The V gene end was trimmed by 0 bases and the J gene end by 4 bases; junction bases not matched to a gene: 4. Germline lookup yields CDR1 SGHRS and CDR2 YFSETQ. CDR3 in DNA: TGCGCCAGCAGCTTGGAACAGGGGATATACAATGAGCAGTTCTTC. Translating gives CASSLEQGIYNEQFF.

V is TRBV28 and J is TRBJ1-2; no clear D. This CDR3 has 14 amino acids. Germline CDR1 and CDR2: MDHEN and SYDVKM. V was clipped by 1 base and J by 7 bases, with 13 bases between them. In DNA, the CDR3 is TGTGCCAGCAGTTTATTGGGCCATGCTGGTGGCTACACCTTC. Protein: CASSLLGHAGGYTF.

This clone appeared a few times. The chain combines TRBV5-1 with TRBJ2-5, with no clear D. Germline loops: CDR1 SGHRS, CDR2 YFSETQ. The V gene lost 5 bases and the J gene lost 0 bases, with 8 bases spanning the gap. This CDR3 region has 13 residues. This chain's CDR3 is CASRRPDQETQYF. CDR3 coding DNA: TGCGCCAGCAGACGCCCAGACCAAGAGACCCAGTACTTC.

In nucleotides, the CDR3 is TGTGCCAGCAGCTTAACGAAGGTTCAAGGCAGGGGGCTACTTCGCAATCAGCCCCAGCATTTT. Encoded protein: CASSLTKVQGRGLLRNQPQHF. The J gene is TRBJ1-5, the V gene TRBV7-8; 8 bases agree with TRBD1. Germline CDR1 is SGHVS and CDR2 is FQNEAQ. The CDR3 totals 21 residues. Unmatched junction bases numbered 20, after V lost 2 bases and J lost 2 bases.